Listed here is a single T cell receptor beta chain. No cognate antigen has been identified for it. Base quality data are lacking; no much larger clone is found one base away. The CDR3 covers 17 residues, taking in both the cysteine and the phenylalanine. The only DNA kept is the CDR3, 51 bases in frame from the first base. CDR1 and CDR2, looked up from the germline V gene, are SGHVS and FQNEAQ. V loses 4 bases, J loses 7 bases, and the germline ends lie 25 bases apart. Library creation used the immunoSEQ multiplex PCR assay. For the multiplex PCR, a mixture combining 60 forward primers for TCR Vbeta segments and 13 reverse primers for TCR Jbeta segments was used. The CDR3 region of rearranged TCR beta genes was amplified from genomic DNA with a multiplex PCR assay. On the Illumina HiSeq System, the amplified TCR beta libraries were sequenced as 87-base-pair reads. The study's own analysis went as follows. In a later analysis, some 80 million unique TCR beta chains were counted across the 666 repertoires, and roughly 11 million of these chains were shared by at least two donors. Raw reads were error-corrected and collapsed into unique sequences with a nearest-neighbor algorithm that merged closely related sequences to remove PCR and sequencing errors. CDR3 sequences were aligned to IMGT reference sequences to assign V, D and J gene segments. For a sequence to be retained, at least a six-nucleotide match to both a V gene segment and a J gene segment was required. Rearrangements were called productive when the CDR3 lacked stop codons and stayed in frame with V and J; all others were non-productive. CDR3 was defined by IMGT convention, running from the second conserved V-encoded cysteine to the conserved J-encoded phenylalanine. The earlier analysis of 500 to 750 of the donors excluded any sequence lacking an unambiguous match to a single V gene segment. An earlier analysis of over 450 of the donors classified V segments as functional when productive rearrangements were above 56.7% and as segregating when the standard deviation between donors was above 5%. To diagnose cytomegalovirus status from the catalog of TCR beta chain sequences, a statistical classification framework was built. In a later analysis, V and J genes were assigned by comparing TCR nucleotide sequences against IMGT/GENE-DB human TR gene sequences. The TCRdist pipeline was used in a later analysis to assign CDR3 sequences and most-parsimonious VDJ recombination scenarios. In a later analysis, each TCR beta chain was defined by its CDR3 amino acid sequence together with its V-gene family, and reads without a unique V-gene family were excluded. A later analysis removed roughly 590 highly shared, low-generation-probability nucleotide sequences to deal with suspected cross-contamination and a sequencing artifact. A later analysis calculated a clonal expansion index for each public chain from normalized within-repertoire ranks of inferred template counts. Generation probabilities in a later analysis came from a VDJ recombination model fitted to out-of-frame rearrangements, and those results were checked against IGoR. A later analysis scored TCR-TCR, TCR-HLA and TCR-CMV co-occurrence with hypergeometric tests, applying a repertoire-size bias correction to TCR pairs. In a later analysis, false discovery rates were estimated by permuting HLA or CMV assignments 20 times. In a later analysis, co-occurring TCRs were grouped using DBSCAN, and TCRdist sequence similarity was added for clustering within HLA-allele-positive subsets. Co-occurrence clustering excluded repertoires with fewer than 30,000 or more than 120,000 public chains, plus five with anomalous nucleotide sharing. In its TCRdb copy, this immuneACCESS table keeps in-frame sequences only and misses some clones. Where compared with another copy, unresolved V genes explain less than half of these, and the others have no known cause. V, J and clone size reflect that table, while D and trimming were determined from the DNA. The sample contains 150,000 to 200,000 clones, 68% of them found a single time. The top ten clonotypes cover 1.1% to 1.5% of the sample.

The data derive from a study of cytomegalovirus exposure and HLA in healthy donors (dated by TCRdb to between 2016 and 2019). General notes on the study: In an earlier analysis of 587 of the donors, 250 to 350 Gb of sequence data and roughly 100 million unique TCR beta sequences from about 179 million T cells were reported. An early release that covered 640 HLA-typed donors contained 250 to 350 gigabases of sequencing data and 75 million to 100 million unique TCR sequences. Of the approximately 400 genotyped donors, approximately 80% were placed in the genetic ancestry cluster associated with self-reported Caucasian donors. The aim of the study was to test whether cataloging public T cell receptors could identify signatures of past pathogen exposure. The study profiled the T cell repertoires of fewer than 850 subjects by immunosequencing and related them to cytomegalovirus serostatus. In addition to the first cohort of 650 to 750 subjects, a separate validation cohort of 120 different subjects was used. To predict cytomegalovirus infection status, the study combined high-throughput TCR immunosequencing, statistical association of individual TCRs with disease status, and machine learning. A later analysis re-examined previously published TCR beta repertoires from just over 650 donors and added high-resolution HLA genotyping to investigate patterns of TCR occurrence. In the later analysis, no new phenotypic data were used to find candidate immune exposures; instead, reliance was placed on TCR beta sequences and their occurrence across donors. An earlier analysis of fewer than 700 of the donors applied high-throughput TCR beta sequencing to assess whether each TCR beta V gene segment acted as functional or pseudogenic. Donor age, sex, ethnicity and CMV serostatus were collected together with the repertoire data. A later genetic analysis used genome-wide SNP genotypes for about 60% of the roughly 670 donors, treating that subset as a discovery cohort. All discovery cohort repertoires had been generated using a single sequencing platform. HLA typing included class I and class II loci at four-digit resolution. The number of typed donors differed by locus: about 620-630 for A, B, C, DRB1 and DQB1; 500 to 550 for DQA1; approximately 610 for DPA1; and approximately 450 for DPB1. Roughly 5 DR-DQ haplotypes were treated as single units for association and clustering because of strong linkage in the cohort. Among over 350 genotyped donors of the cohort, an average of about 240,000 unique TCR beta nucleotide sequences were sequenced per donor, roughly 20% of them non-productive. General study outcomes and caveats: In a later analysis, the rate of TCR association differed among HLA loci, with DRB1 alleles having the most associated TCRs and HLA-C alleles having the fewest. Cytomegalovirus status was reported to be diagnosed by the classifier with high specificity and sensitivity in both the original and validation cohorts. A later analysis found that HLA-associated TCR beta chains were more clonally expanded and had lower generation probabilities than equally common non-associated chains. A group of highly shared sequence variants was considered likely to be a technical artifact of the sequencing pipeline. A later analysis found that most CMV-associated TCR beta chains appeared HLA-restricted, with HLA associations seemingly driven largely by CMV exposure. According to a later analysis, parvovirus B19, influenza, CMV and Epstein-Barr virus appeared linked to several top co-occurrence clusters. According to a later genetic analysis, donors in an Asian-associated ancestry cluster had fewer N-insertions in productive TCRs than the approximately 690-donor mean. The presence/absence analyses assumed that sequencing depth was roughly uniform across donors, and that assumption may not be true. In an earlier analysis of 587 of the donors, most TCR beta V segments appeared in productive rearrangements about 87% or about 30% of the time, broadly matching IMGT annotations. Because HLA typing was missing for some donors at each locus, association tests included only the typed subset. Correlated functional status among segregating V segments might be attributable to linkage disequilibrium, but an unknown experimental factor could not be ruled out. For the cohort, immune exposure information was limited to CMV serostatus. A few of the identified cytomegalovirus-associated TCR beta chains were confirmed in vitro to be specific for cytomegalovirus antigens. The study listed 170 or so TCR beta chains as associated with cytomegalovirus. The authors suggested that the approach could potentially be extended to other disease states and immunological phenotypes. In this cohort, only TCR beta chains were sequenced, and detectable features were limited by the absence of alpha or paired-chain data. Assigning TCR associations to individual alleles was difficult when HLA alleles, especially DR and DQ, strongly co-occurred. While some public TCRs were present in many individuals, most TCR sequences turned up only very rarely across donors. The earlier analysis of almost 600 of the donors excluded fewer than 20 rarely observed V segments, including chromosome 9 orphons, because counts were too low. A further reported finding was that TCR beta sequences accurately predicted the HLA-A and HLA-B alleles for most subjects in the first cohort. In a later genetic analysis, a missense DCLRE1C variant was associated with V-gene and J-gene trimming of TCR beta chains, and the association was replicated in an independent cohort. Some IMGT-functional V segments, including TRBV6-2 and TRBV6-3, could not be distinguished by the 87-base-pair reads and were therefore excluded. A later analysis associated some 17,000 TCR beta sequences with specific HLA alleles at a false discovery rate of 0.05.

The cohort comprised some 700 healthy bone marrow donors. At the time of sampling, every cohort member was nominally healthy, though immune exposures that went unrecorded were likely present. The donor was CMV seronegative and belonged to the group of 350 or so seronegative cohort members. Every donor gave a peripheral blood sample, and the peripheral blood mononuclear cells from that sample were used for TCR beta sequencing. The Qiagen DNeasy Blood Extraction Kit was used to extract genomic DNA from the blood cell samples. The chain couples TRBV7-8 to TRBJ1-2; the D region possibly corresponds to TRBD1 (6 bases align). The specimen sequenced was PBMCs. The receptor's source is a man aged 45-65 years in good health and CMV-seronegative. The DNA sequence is TGTGCCAGCAGCTCCCCGTATGTTAACGGGGGGCAGAGTGGCTACACCTTC. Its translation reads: CASSSPYVNGGQSGYTF.